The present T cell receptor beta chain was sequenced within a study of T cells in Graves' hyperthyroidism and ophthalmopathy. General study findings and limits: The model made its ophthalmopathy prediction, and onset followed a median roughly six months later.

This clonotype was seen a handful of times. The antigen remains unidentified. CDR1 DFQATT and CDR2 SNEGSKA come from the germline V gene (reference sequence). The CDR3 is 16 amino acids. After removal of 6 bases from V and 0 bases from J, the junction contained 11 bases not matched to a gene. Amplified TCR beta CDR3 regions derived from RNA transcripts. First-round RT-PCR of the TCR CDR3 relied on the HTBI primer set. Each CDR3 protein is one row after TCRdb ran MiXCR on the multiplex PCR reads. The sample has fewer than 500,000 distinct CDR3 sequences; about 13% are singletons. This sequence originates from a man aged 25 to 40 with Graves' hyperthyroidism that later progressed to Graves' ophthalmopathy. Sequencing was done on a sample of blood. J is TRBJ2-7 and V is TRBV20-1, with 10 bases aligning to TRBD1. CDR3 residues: CSAGGAGTGVSYEQYF. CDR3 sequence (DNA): TGCAGTGCGGGGGGTGCCGGGACAGGGGTCTCCTACGAGCAGTACTTC.